The 16 T cell receptor beta chains listed next were all sequenced from one sample in a study of shared clonotypes between healthy human individuals. The protocol was immunoSEQ multiplex PCR, while the TCRdb copy is restricted to in-frame clones and leaves out a portion. The sample holds a few million clones; just over 90% are singletons and the top ten take 0.39%. Sequencing input: naive CD4+ T cells from PBMCs. Subset reported: CD45RA+ positively selected. The receptors come from a man between 18 and 29 years old in good health. Some clones in this sample may be carry-over from other donors' samples.

The chain has TRBV5-6 and TRBJ2-2, with D perhaps matching TRBD1 (5 bases). V was clipped by 0 bases and J by 1 base, with 19 bases between them. Per the germline V gene, CDR1 is SGHDT and CDR2 is YYEEEE. The CDR3 sequence is 19 residues long. Here the CDR3 DNA reads TGTGCCAGCAGCTTGGGGTTGGTGGGCGGACATCGGAACACCGGGGAGCTGTTTTTT. As protein: CASSLGLVGGHRNTGELFF.

This clone was found a few times. The V call is TRBV28, the J call TRBJ1-2, with D possibly matching TRBD1 (6 bases). Germline V gives CDR1 MDHEN, CDR2 SYDVKM. Trimming took 5 bases from V and 6 from J, leaving 16 bases between them. The CDR3 consists of 14 residues. CDR3 residues: CASSEGTGRHGYTF. DNA of the CDR3: TGTGCCAGCAGTGAAGGCACAGGGCGGCATGGCTACACCTTC.

The V and J genes are TRBV2 and TRBJ2-2; 14 nucleotides agree with TRBD2. J gave up 8 bases and V 6 bases, and 5 bases lay outside the gene matches. CDR3 length equals 15 residues. Germline assignment: CDR1 SNHLY and CDR2 FYNNEI. The CDR3 DNA sequence: TGTGCCAGCAGCGGGACTAGCGGGAGTAAGGGGGAGCTGTTTTTT. Its protein is CASSGTSGSKGELFF.

The chain couples TRBV11-2 to TRBJ2-6; D may match TRBD1 or TRBD2 (6 bases each). Germline-derived CDR1 and CDR2 are SGHAT and FQNNGV. V dropped 7 bases and J dropped 3 bases, with 22 bases sitting between them. The CDR3 sequence is 18 residues long. CDR3 sequence reads: CASTSPPWGAIGANVLTF. The CDR3 coding sequence is TGTGCCAGCACCTCTCCCCCGTGGGGGGCGATTGGGGCCAACGTCCTGACTTTC.

This chain connects TRBV6-6 to TRBJ2-5, with 7 bases that match TRBD1. Germline CDR1 is MNHNY and CDR2 is SVGAGI (reference sequence). This CDR3 is 16 amino acids long. The trim removed 2 bases at V and 5 bases at J, leaving 11 bases unmatched. In nucleotides, the CDR3 is TGTGCCAGCAGTTACCCGGGGACAGTAGACAAGGAGACCCAGTACTTC. This codes for CASSYPGTVDKETQYF.

J is TRBJ1-2 and V is TRBV18; unclear D gene. Trimming removed 3 bases from V and 6 bases from J, with 11 bases in between. Germline lookup yields CDR1 KGHSH and CDR2 LQKENI. The CDR3 totals 13 residues. The CDR3 sequence is CASSPQVEDGYTF. CDR3 DNA: TGTGCCAGCTCACCCCAGGTAGAGGATGGCTACACCTTC.

The chain combines TRBV4-1 with TRBJ2-1; D is possibly TRBD1 (5 bases). The germline gives CDR1 MGHRA, CDR2 YSYEKL. The CDR3 has 14 residues. Trimming removed 3 bases at V and 5 bases at J, with 11 bases between. The CDR3 DNA reads as TGCGCCAGCAGCCAGGGATCAGGGCACAATGAGCAGTTCTTC. This translates into CASSQGSGHNEQFF.

This clone was recorded a few times. This chain uses TRBV5-1 with TRBJ2-3; D could derive from TRBD1 or TRBD2 (5 bases each). The germline V gene has CDR1 SGHRS and CDR2 YFSETQ. V dropped 7 bases and J dropped 7 bases, with 19 bases sitting between them. The CDR3 sequence is 14 residues long. In nucleotides, the CDR3 is TGCGCCAGCGGACTCCAGGGCCCAATGAATACGCAGTATTTT. Protein product: CASGLQGPMNTQYF.

J is TRBJ1-1 and V is TRBV5-1; 7 bases are shared with TRBD1. Germline V gene lookup returns CDR1 SGHRS and CDR2 YFSETQ. The J segment lost 0 bases and the V segment lost 6 bases, leaving 8 bases of the junction unmatched. This CDR3 region has 15 residues. The CDR3 spells CASKNRGGLNTEAFF. DNA of the CDR3: TGCGCCAGCAAGAACAGGGGAGGATTGAACACTGAAGCTTTCTTT.

This sequence joins TRBV5-1 and TRBJ1-4, with unresolved D. Trimming took 0 bases from V and 2 from J, leaving 8 bases between them. In germline, CDR1 is SGHRS, CDR2 YFSETQ. CDR3 length equals 15 residues. CDR3 region: CASSLGSVTNEKLFF. In nucleotides, the CDR3 is TGCGCCAGCAGCTTGGGAAGCGTGACTAATGAAAAACTGTTTTTT.

This sequence joins TRBV28 and TRBJ1-1; D is ambiguous. V shed 3 bases and J shed 4 bases, with 12 bases lying between them. The CDR3 length is 14 residues. Per germline, CDR1 MDHEN and CDR2 SYDVKM. In nucleotides, the CDR3 is TGTGCCAGCAGTTTGAAGACGTCGAGCACTGAAGCTTTCTTT. It yields the protein CASSLKTSSTEAFF.

V gene TRBV23-1 combines with J gene TRBJ1-5, with 7 bases that match TRBD1. TRBV23-1 is filed as an ORF, its function uncertain. Trimming cost V 6 bases and J 2 bases; bases outside gene matches: 13. The CDR3 length is 17 residues. This chain's CDR3 is CASRQGGDGDCNQPQHF. CDR3 in DNA: TGCGCCAGCAGGCAGGGGGGGGACGGAGACTGCAATCAGCCCCAGCATTTT.

This chain joins TRBV15 and TRBJ2-5, with D unclear. Germline V gives CDR1 LNHNV, CDR2 YYDKDF (reference sequence). CDR3 length: 14 residues. Deletions cut 3 bases from V and 3 bases from J, with 11 bases between. CDR3 in amino acids: CATSSRASEETQYF. The DNA of the CDR3 is TGTGCCACCAGCAGCCGGGCCAGCGAAGAGACCCAGTACTTC.

The V and J genes are TRBV28 and TRBJ1-3, with D hard to call. This CDR3 is built from 14 residues. V was trimmed by 2 bases and J by 9 bases, leaving 14 bases between them. Per germline, CDR1 MDHEN and CDR2 SYDVKM. CDR3 in DNA: TGTGCCAGCAGTTTACCCAGATGGGAGAGCACCATATATTTT. This codes for CASSLPRWESTIYF. Drawing the rest from reference TRBV28 and TRBJ1-3, the complete variable domain is DVKVTQSSRYLVKRTGEKVFLECVQDMDHENMFWYRQDPGLGLRLIYFSYDVKMKEKGDIPEGYSVSREKKERFSLILESASTNQTSMYLCASSLPRWESTIYFGEGSWLTVV.

V is TRBV2 and J is TRBJ1-2; 7 bases line up with TRBD1. The length of the CDR3 is 13 residues. J gave up 1 base and V 6 bases, and 2 bases lay outside the gene matches. CDR1 is SNHLY and CDR2 is FYNNEI in the germline V gene. The CDR3 reads CASSWDSNYGYTF. For the CDR3, the DNA is TGTGCCAGCAGCTGGGACAGTAACTATGGCTACACCTTC.

Comment on this clone: Other DNA variants within this sample encode the same CDR3. The rearrangement joins TRBV4-2 to TRBJ1-5; the D is unclear. V was shortened by 1 base and J by 0 bases, with 4 bases between the two germline ends. In germline, CDR1 is LGHNA, CDR2 YNFKEQ. The CDR3 has 14 amino acids. CDR3 in DNA: TGTGCCAGCAGCCAAGTGGGTAGCAATCAGCCCCAGCATTTT. This codes for CASSQVGSNQPQHF.